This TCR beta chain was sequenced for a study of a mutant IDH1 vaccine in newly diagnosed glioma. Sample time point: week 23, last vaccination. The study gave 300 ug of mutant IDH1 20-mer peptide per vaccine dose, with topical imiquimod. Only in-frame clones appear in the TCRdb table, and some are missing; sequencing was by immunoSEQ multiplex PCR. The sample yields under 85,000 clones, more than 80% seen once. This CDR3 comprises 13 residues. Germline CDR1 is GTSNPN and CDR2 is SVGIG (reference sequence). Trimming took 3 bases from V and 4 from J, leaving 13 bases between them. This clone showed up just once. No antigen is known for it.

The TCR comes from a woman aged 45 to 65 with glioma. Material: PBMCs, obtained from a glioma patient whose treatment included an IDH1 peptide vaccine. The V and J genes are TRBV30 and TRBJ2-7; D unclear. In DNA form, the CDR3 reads TGTGCCTGGAGCCATCTTCCCAAATACGAGCAGTACTTC. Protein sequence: CAWSHLPKYEQYF.